Listed below are T cell receptor beta chains from one sample, sequenced in a study of T cell clones after liver transplantation. TCRdb's table, derived via immunoSEQ multiplex PCR, lists solely in-frame clones and lacks some. The sample includes roughly 120,000 clones, about nine tenths seen only once; the top ten take roughly 0.8%. This material consisted of CD4+ T cells from blood, taken 12 months after liver transplant. The receptors originated from a human patient who received a liver transplant. The graft donor may be the source of some T cells. Both conserved end residues are part of each CDR3. Fields, in order: J gene, D gene, clone size, V gene, CDR3 length, CDR3 DNA, CDR3 protein. D genes are given only for firm matches. Expanded clones are given a class, and other clones once, few, many or no size at all.

TRBJ2-1 | - | - | TRBV5-1 | 12 | TGCGCCAGCAGCCCCCAGTTTGATGAGCAGTTCTTC | CASSPQFDEQFF
TRBJ2-7 | TRBD1 | - | TRBV25-1 | 14 | TGTGCCAGCAGTGCCATCGACAGGGGGGGAGAGCAGTACTTC | CASSAIDRGGEQYF
TRBJ2-3 | - | - | TRBV9 | 16 | TGTGCCAGCAGCCCCGGGGAGTGGGAGGGCACAGATACGCAGTATTTT | CASSPGEWEGTDTQYF
TRBJ2-5 | - | - | TRBV29-1 | 12 | TGCAGCGCCGGTAGCGCCCAAGAGACCCAGTACTTC | CSAGSAQETQYF
TRBJ2-7 | - | - | TRBV6-1 | 12 | TGTGCCAGCAGTGGGGCCAGCTACGAGCAGTACTTC | CASSGASYEQYF
TRBJ1-3 | - | - | TRBV5-1 | 18 | TGCGCCAGCAGCTTGGCACCCCCTAGGACTTTCGCTGGAAACACCATATATTTT | CASSLAPPRTFAGNTIYF
TRBJ2-7 | TRBD2 | - | TRBV5-4 | 14 | TGTGCCAGCGGGATAGCGGGAGTCACCTACGAGCAGTACTTC | CASGIAGVTYEQYF
TRBJ1-3 | - | - | TRBV28 | 14 | TGTGCCAGCAGGGGTGGGGGGTCTGGAAACACCATATATTTT | CASRGGGSGNTIYF
TRBJ2-7 | - | - | TRBV11-3 | 15 | TGTGCCAGCAGCTTAGGAGGGGACCGGTCCTACGAGCAGTACTTC | CASSLGGDRSYEQYF
TRBJ1-5 | - | once | TRBV27 | 16 | TGTGCCAGCAGTTTATTCGGCGCCTACAGTAATCAGCCCCAGCATTTT | CASSLFGAYSNQPQHF
TRBJ2-5 | - | - | TRBV5-1 | 13 | TGCGCCAGCAGCTTGTTTGCTTCCGAGACCCAGTACTTC | CASSLFASETQYF
TRBJ2-7 | TRBD2 | - | TRBV4-2 | 16 | TGTGCCAGCAGCCAAGATTGGACTAGCGGGAGCTACGAGCAGTACTTC | CASSQDWTSGSYEQYF
TRBJ2-4 | - | - | TRBV9 | 15 | TGTGCCAGCAGCGTAGGTCTGGCGGGGAAAAACATTCAGTACTTC | CASSVGLAGKNIQYF
TRBJ2-1 | TRBD1 | - | TRBV2 | 16 | TGTGCCAGCAGTGAATTTAGACAGGGTCCCTACAATGAGCAGTTCTTC | CASSEFRQGPYNEQFF
TRBJ2-7 | TRBD1 | - | TRBV5-4 | 14 | TGTGCCAGCAGCTCTACCGGGACAGACTACGAGCAGTACTTC | CASSSTGTDYEQYF
TRBJ1-2 | TRBD1 | - | TRBV5-1 | 15 | TGCGCCAGCAGCGGGGACAGGGGGCGGCGACTAGGCTACACCTTC | CASSGDRGRRLGYTF
TRBJ1-5 | - | - | TRBV18 | 15 | TGTGCCAGCTCACCGCTCCGGGACAGCAATCAGCCCCAGCATTTT | CASSPLRDSNQPQHF
TRBJ2-5 | - | once | TRBV5-1 | 15 | TGCGCCAGCAGCCTTCAGGGGATTAACCAAGAGACCCAGTACTTC | CASSLQGINQETQYF
TRBJ2-7 | TRBD2 | - | TRBV28 | 15 | TGTGCCAGCAGTTTACATCTGGCGGGAGGCTACGAGCAGTACTTC | CASSLHLAGGYEQYF
TRBJ1-4 | - | - | TRBV6-1 | 14 | TGTGCCAGCATTAATGTTGCAACTAATGAAAAACTGTTTTTT | CASINVATNEKLFF
TRBJ1-4 | - | - | TRBV6-9 | 16 | TGTGCCATCTACAGGACGCGACGTGAGGTTAATGAAAAACTGTTTTTT | CAIYRTRREVNEKLFF
TRBJ1-1 | TRBD1 | - | TRBV6-1 | 14 | TGTGCCAGCAGGCGGGACAGTATGAACACTGAAGCTTTCTTT | CASRRDSMNTEAFF
TRBJ1-2 | TRBD1 | - | TRBV28 | 13 | TGTGCCAGCACCTTAAACAGGGGGCAAGGCTACACCTTC | CASTLNRGQGYTF
TRBJ2-7 | TRBD2 | - | TRBV7-6 | 12 | TGTGCCAGCACCGGGGGGGGTTACGAGCAGTACTTC | CASTGGGYEQYF
TRBJ2-7 | TRBD2 | - | TRBV28 | 15 | TGTGCCAGCAGTTCCGGGACTAGCGGGATCTACGAGCAGTACTTT | CASSSGTSGIYEQYF
TRBJ2-1 | TRBD1 | - | TRBV5-6 | 14 | TGTGCCAGCAGCCCGACAGGGGGCTCTCTGAAGCAGTTCTTC | CASSPTGGSLKQFF
TRBJ1-4 | - | - | TRBV18 | 15 | TGTGCCAGCTCATCCTCGACAGTACTAAGAGAAAAACTGTTTTTT | CASSSSTVLREKLFF
TRBJ1-3 | TRBD1 | - | TRBV5-1 | 14 | TGCGCCAGCAGAGCCCAGGGGGCTGGAAACACCATATATTTT | CASRAQGAGNTIYF
TRBJ1-4 | - | - | TRBV2 | 13 | TGTGCCAGCAGCCGGGACCATAATGAAAAACTGTTTTTT | CASSRDHNEKLFF
TRBJ1-3 | - | - | TRBV5-1 | 15 | TGCGCCAGCAGCTTGCAGGGGTCGGCTGGAAACACCATATATTTT | CASSLQGSAGNTIYF
TRBJ1-1 | TRBD1 | few | TRBV6-5 | 13 | TGTGCCAGCAGTGGACAGGGGAACACTGAAGCTTTCTTT | CASSGQGNTEAFF
TRBJ2-3 | TRBD1 | - | TRBV6-4 | 16 | TGTGCCAGCAGTGACTCGACGACAGGGAGCACAGATACGCAGTATTTT | CASSDSTTGSTDTQYF
TRBJ2-2 | - | - | TRBV5-1 | 16 | TGCGCCAGCAGCTTCACAGGGTTTGGTACGACCGGGGAGCTGTTTTTT | CASSFTGFGTTGELFF
TRBJ2-1 | - | - | TRBV19 | 13 | TGTGCCAGTAGTATTAACAGGTTCGATGAGCAGTTCTTC | CASSINRFDEQFF
TRBJ2-2 | TRBD2 | - | TRBV5-4 | 16 | TGTGCCAGCAGCTTGGATCTAGCGGGAAACACCGGGGAGCTGTTTTTT | CASSLDLAGNTGELFF
TRBJ2-7 | - | - | TRBV18 | 13 | TGTGCCAGCTCGCTCCAGGCGGGCGACGAGCAGTACTTC | CASSLQAGDEQYF
TRBJ2-7 | TRBD2 | - | TRBV6-1 | 14 | TGTGCCAGCAGGCTAGCGGGAGCCGTCTACGAGCAGTACTTC | CASRLAGAVYEQYF
TRBJ2-7 | - | - | TRBV11-3 | 13 | TGTGCCAGCAGTCCGACAAGAACCTACGAGCAGTACTTC | CASSPTRTYEQYF
TRBJ2-1 | TRBD2 | - | TRBV7-3 | 14 | TGTGCCAGCAGCACATCAGCGGGAAGCAATGAGCAGTTCTTC | CASSTSAGSNEQFF
TRBJ1-5 | - | - | TRBV2 | 13 | TGTGCCAGCAGGCAGGTGATCAATCAGCCCCAGCATTTT | CASRQVINQPQHF
TRBJ1-4 | - | - | TRBV9 | 15 | TGTGCCAGCAGCGGCCGGGACTCAACTAATGAAAAACTGTTTTTT | CASSGRDSTNEKLFF
TRBJ2-2 | TRBD1 | - | TRBV2 | 15 | TGTGCCAGCAGTGTGACAGGGGGCGGCACCGGGGAGCTGTTTTTT | CASSVTGGGTGELFF
TRBJ2-5 | TRBD1 | - | TRBV7-3 | 15 | TGTGCCAGCAGCTTCGGGACAGGGGGCAGCGAGACCCAGTACTTC | CASSFGTGGSETQYF
TRBJ2-3 | TRBD1 | - | TRBV7-3 | 13 | TGTGCCAGCAGCTTTCAGGGGGCAGATACGCAGTATTTT | CASSFQGADTQYF
TRBJ2-5 | - | few | TRBV5-6 | 15 | TGTGCCAGCAGCCGGATAGGACACCTCCAAGAGACCCAGTACTTC | CASSRIGHLQETQYF
TRBJ1-4 | - | - | TRBV6-1 | 13 | TGTGCCAGCAGACGGGCAACTAATGAAAAACTGTTTTTT | CASRRATNEKLFF
TRBJ2-7 | TRBD2 | - | TRBV27 | 15 | TGTGCCAGCGGCTCTAGCGGGAGTAGATCCTACGAGCAGTACTTC | CASGSSGSRSYEQYF
TRBJ1-4 | - | - | TRBV5-4 | 15 | TGTGCCAGCAGCTTGGGTCCGGGAGGGGAAGAAAAACTGTTTTTT | CASSLGPGGEEKLFF
TRBJ1-2 | - | - | TRBV5-5 | 13 | TGTGCCAGCAGCGAGGACAGTCCCTATGGCTACACCTTC | CASSEDSPYGYTF
TRBJ1-2 | TRBD1 | - | TRBV10-3 | 14 | TGTGCCATCACCGGGACAGGCCGTGTGGATGGCTACACCTTC | CAITGTGRVDGYTF
TRBJ2-7 | - | - | TRBV7-2 | 15 | TGTGCCAGCAGCTTACGGATGGGGCAAGGGAGCGAGCAGTACTTC | CASSLRMGQGSEQYF
TRBJ2-3 | TRBD2 | - | TRBV19 | 19 | TGTGCCAGTAGCGTTAGCGGGCCCACCCGCACCACTAGCACAGATACGCAGTATTTT | CASSVSGPTRTTSTDTQYF
TRBJ2-7 | - | - | TRBV2 | 15 | TGTGCCAGCAGAGTGGGGTCCTGGGCGGTAGGAGAGCAGTACTTC | CASRVGSWAVGEQYF
TRBJ2-7 | - | once | TRBV21-1 | 16 | TGTGCCAGCAGCAACCCTAAGACTAGCGGGTGGGACGAGCAGTACTTC | CASSNPKTSGWDEQYF
TRBJ2-7 | - | - | TRBV10-3 | 12 | TGTGCCATCAGTCCGGAACGTTACGAGCAGTACTTC | CAISPERYEQYF
TRBJ1-1 | TRBD1 | - | TRBV30 | 17 | TGTGCCTGGAGTGCCCTCAACGGACAGGGGGCGAACACTGAAGCTTTCTTT | CAWSALNGQGANTEAFF
TRBJ1-1 | TRBD1 | - | TRBV19 | 15 | TGTGCCAGTAGTTTCCGCGAGACAGGGAGGGCTGAAGCTTTCTTT | CASSFRETGRAEAFF
TRBJ1-4 | - | - | TRBV6-1 | 14 | TGTGCCAGCAGCCTCCAGGGGAGGGATGAAAAACTGTTTTTT | CASSLQGRDEKLFF
TRBJ2-2 | TRBD2 | - | TRBV29-1 | 18 | TGCAGCGTTGGGGGGACTAGCGGGAGTCGTGGGAACACCGGGGAGCTGTTTTTT | CSVGGTSGSRGNTGELFF
TRBJ2-7 | TRBD2 | - | TRBV11-2 | 15 | TGTGCCAGCAGCTCCCTCAGGGGGACTAGCCCCGAGCAGTACTTC | CASSSLRGTSPEQYF